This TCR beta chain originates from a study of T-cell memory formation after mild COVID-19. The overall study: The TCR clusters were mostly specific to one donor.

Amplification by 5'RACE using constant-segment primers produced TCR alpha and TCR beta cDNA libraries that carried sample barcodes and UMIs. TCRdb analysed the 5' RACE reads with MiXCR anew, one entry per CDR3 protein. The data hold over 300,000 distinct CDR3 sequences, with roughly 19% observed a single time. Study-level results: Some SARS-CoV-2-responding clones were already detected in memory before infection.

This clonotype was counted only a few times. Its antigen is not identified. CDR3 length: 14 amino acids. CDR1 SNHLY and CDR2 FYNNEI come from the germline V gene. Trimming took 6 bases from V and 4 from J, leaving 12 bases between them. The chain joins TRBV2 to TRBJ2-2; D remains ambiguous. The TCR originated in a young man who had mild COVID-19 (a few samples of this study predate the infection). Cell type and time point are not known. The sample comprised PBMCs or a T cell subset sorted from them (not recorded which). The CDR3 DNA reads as TGTGCCAGCAGGCCCACGCAGGTCACCGGGGAGCTGTTTTTT. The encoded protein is CASRPTQVTGELFF.